A selection of T cell receptor beta chains follows, all from one sample in a study of cytomegalovirus exposure and HLA in healthy donors. Here immunoSEQ multiplex PCR was the method, and the copy in TCRdb shows in-frame clones only, minus some. The sample shows about 120,000 clones, less than 85% of them seen only once. Sequencing was performed on PBMCs. The receptors originated from a young man in good health and CMV-seropositive. Each CDR3 is given with its conserved first and last residue. A D gene is named only where the DNA matches it firmly. The size of a clone is reported for some rows only, either as once, few or many, or as a class for expanded clones.

>-|TRBD2|TRBJ2-7|TRBV7-9
CASSSWGGRGEQYF
TGTGCCAGCAGCTCCTGGGGGGGACGCGGGGAGCAGTACTTC
>-|-|TRBJ2-7|TRBV27
CASSLRGEGVLREQYF
TGTGCCAGCAGTTTGCGAGGGGAGGGGGTACTTCGAGAGCAGTACTTC
>-|-|TRBJ2-3|TRBV9
CASSVEAGSVTDTQYF
TGTGCCAGCAGCGTAGAGGCAGGGTCAGTCACAGATACGCAGTATTTT
>-|-|TRBJ2-7|TRBV6-1
CASSASGTSTYEQYF
TGTGCCAGCAGTGCGTCCGGGACATCTACCTACGAGCAGTACTTC
>-|TRBD1|TRBJ2-6|TRBV28
CASRTPGQSFSGANVLTF
TGTGCCAGCAGAACGCCGGGACAGAGTTTCTCTGGGGCCAACGTCCTGACTTTC
>-|TRBD1|TRBJ2-2|TRBV27
CASSLGQGEGELFF
TGTGCCAGCAGTTTGGGACAGGGGGAGGGAGAGCTGTTTTTT
>-|-|TRBJ2-7|TRBV9
CASSGEDSPYEQYF
TGTGCCAGCAGCGGAGAGGACAGCCCCTACGAGCAGTACTTC
>-|-|TRBJ1-2|TRBV28
CASTPTAGRTTNYGYTF
TGTGCCAGCACCCCAACCGCGGGTAGGACGACCAACTATGGCTACACCTTC
>few|TRBD2|TRBJ2-7|TRBV7-2
CASSRMASGMNEQYF
TGTGCCAGCAGCCGGATGGCTAGCGGGATGAACGAGCAGTACTTC
>-|TRBD1|TRBJ2-7|TRBV5-4
CASSSQGASYEQYF
TGTGCCAGCAGCTCCCAGGGGGCCTCCTACGAGCAGTACTTC
>-|TRBD1|TRBJ1-4|TRBV5-1
CASSNGQGATNEKLFF
TGCGCCAGCAGCAACGGACAGGGGGCAACTAATGAAAAACTGTTTTTT
>-|-|TRBJ2-3|TRBV7-2
CASTAEVTDTQYF
TGTGCCAGCACCGCTGAGGTCACAGATACGCAGTATTTT
>-|-|TRBJ2-7|TRBV7-2
CASSLNPGNYEQYF
TGTGCCAGCAGCTTAAACCCCGGGAACTACGAGCAGTACTTC
>-|TRBD1|TRBJ1-2|TRBV28
CASSLWGGQARNGYTF
TGTGCCAGCAGTTTATGGGGGGGACAGGCACGGAACGGCTACACCTTC
>once|TRBD1|TRBJ1-2|TRBV13
CASSIGQGFGYTF
TGTGCCAGCAGCATAGGACAGGGCTTCGGCTACACCTTC
>-|-|TRBJ1-2|TRBV4-3
CASSQVGAAYGYTF
TGCGCCAGCAGCCAAGTAGGGGCGGCGTATGGCTACACCTTC
>-|-|TRBJ1-1|TRBV11-3
CASSPGTAGEAFF
TGTGCCAGCAGCCCTGGGACTGCCGGTGAAGCTTTCTTT
>-|TRBD1|TRBJ2-1|TRBV10-3
CAISGTTGAYNEQFF
TGTGCCATCAGTGGGACGACAGGGGCCTACAATGAGCAGTTCTTC
>-|TRBD2|TRBJ2-3|TRBV7-6
CASSLEGRFRTRVGTDTQYF
TGTGCCAGCAGCTTAGAAGGCCGTTTTAGGACTAGGGTAGGCACAGATACGCAGTATTTT
>few|-|TRBJ1-1|TRBV11-2
CASSIDRNTEAFF
TGTGCCAGCAGCATTGACAGGAACACTGAAGCTTTCTTT
>-|TRBD1|TRBJ1-6|TRBV27
CASSAFGTGWSNSPLHF
TGTGCCAGCAGTGCCTTCGGGACAGGTTGGAGTAATTCACCCCTCCACTTT
>-|-|TRBJ1-3|TRBV28
CASGDIGNTIYF
TGTGCCAGCGGGGACATCGGAAACACCATATATTTT
>-|-|TRBJ1-2|TRBV28
CASSLWGGPDYGYTF
TGTGCCAGCAGTTTATGGGGGGGACCAGACTATGGCTACACCTTC
>-|-|TRBJ1-4|TRBV28
CASSPSMDLREKLFF
TGTGCCAGCAGTCCCTCGATGGATCTGAGGGAAAAACTGTTTTTT
>-|-|TRBJ2-7|TRBV29-1
CSVEDMSYEQYF
TGCAGCGTTGAGGACATGTCCTACGAGCAGTACTTC
>-|-|TRBJ1-1|TRBV10-1
CASSDSGNTEAFF
TGCGCCAGCAGTGATTCGGGGAACACTGAAGCTTTCTTT
>-|-|TRBJ2-3|TRBV7-3
CASSLGGVKADTQYF
TGTGCCAGCAGCTTAGGCGGGGTTAAAGCAGATACGCAGTATTTT
>-|-|TRBJ2-1|TRBV11-3
CASSSPGYNEQFF
TGTGCCAGCTCCTCCCCGGGGTACAATGAGCAGTTCTTC
>-|TRBD2|TRBJ2-2|TRBV4-3
CASSPLSVGGETGELFF
TGCGCCAGCAGCCCCCTCTCGGTGGGGGGGGAAACCGGGGAGCTGTTTTTT
>-|TRBD2|TRBJ2-5|TRBV30
CAWMRLAQQYF
TGTGCCTGGATGAGACTAGCCCAACAGTACTTC
>once|TRBD1|TRBJ2-7|TRBV6-5
CASSMEGQGAYEQYF
TGTGCCAGCAGTATGGAGGGACAGGGGGCCTACGAGCAGTACTTC
>-|-|TRBJ1-1|TRBV6-5
CASSYDWGVTEAFF
TGTGCCAGCAGTTACGACTGGGGGGTTACTGAAGCTTTCTTT
>-|-|TRBJ2-5|TRBV2
CASGRGAQETQYF
TGTGCCAGCGGACGGGGGGCCCAAGAGACCCAGTACTTC
>-|-|TRBJ1-4|TRBV6-6
CASSLSPGGGEKLFF
TGTGCCAGCAGTCTCTCCCCGGGGGGTGGTGAAAAACTGTTTTTT
>-|-|TRBJ1-3|TRBV6-4
CASSVKSSGNTIYF
TGTGCCAGCAGTGTTAAGAGCTCTGGAAACACCATATATTTT
>-|TRBD2|TRBJ2-7|TRBV7-2
CASSPPGGGYEQYF
TGTGCCAGCAGCCCCCCTGGGGGGGGGTACGAGCAGTACTTC
>-|-|TRBJ1-4|TRBV4-1
CASSQPKGANEKLFF
TGCGCCAGCAGCCAACCGAAGGGGGCTAATGAAAAACTGTTTTTT
>-|TRBD1|TRBJ1-5|TRBV5-1
CASSPGTGNQPQHF
TGCGCCAGCAGCCCGGGGACAGGTAATCAGCCCCAGCATTTT
>-|-|TRBJ1-1|TRBV7-9
CASSSTGATEAFF
TGTGCCAGCAGCTCTACAGGTGCCACTGAAGCTTTCTTT
>few|TRBD2|TRBJ2-7|TRBV6-6
CASSYSGRGDSYEQYF
TGTGCCAGCAGTTACTCGGGTCGGGGGGACTCCTACGAGCAGTACTTC
>-|-|TRBJ1-1|TRBV7-2
CASSRTGGLEAFF
TGTGCCAGCAGCCGTACGGGGGGCTTGGAAGCTTTCTTT
>-|-|TRBJ1-1|TRBV5-8
CASSLELNTEAFF
TGTGCCAGCAGCTTGGAGCTGAACACTGAAGCTTTCTTT
>few|-|TRBJ2-7|TRBV15
CATSRVRPPFEQYF
TGTGCCACCAGCAGAGTCAGGCCGCCCTTCGAGCAGTACTTC
>once|-|TRBJ2-5|TRBV7-7
CASSLGPESQETQYF
TGTGCCAGCAGCTTGGGCCCTGAGTCGCAGGAGACCCAGTACTTC
>-|-|TRBJ1-2|TRBV5-1
CASSLGTVLINYGYTF
TGCGCCAGCAGCTTGGGGACAGTTTTAATCAACTATGGCTACACCTTC
>-|-|TRBJ1-2|TRBV4-3
CASSQDRSSRGYGYTF
TGCGCCAGCAGCCAAGATAGGTCCTCCCGGGGTTATGGCTACACCTTC
>-|-|TRBJ2-1|TRBV5-4
CASSLAYRAYNEQFF
TGTGCCAGCAGCTTGGCTTACCGGGCCTACAATGAGCAGTTCTTC
>-|TRBD1|TRBJ1-6|TRBV6-5
CASRGQGNLPLHF
TGTGCCAGCAGAGGACAGGGGAACCTTCCCCTCCACTTT
>-|-|TRBJ1-2|TRBV6-5
CASTLQGGRDGYTF
TGTGCCAGCACCCTCCAAGGAGGCCGCGATGGCTACACCTTC
>-|-|TRBJ1-1|TRBV19
CASSTIRGTEAFF
TGTGCCAGTAGCACAATACGAGGGACTGAAGCTTTCTTT
>-|-|TRBJ1-2|TRBV7-2
CASSPGLDYGYTF
TGTGCCAGCAGCCCCGGACTAGACTATGGCTACACCTTC
>once|-|TRBJ1-3|TRBV4-3
CASSQDTTGLSGNTIYF
TGCGCCAGCAGCCAAGATACGACAGGCCTCTCTGGAAACACCATATATTTT
>-|TRBD2|TRBJ2-3|TRBV19
CASSALSGGASDTQYF
TGTGCCAGTAGTGCCCTTAGCGGGGGGGCTTCAGATACGCAGTATTTT
>-|-|TRBJ1-3|TRBV5-1
CASSLSVGNTIYF
TGCGCCAGCAGCTTATCGGTTGGAAACACCATATATTTT
>-|-|TRBJ1-1|TRBV6-5
CASSYSMNTEAFF
TGTGCCAGCAGTTACTCCATGAACACTGAAGCTTTCTTT
>-|TRBD2|TRBJ2-7|TRBV11-2
CASSLAPTSGGKYEQYF
TGTGCCAGCAGCTTAGCTCCGACTAGCGGGGGGAAGTACGAGCAGTACTTC